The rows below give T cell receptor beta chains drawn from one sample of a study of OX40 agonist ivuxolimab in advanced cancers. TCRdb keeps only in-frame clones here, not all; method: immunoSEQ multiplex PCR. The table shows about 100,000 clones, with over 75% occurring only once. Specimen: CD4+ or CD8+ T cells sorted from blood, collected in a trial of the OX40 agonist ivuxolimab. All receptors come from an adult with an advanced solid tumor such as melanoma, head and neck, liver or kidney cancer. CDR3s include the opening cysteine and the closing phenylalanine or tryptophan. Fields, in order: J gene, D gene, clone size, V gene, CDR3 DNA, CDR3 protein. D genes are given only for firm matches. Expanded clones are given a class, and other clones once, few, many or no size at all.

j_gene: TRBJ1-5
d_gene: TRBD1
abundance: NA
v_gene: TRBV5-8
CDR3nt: TGTGCCAGCAGCCTGTTGGGGACAGGGAAACAGCCCCAGCATTTT
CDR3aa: CASSLLGTGKQPQHF

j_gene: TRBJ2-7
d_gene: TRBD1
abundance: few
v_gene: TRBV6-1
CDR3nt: TGTGCCAGCAGTGTGCAGGGGGCTTCCTACGAGCAGTACTTC
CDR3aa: CASSVQGASYEQYF

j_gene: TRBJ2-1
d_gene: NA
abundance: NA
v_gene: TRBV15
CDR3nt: TGTGCCACCAGCAGTGGGAGTAGCCTCGAACGCTACAATGAGCAGTTCTTC
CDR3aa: CATSSGSSLERYNEQFF

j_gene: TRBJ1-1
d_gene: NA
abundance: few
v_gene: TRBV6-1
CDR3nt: TGTGCCAGCAGTGAGAATCTCGGGGGCACTGAAGCTTTCTTT
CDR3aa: CASSENLGGTEAFF

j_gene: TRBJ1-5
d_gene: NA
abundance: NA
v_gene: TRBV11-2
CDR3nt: TGTGCCAGCAGCTTAGGTGGTCAGCCCCAGCATTTT
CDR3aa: CASSLGGQPQHF

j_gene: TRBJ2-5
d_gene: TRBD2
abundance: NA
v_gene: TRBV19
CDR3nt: TGTGCCAGTACGCGGGGGAAAGGAGAGACCCAGTACTTC
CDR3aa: CASTRGKGETQYF

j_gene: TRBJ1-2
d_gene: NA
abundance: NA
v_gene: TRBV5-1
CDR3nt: TGCGCCAGCAGCTTGGCCGGGGGCAGCGACTATGGCTACACCTTC
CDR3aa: CASSLAGGSDYGYTF

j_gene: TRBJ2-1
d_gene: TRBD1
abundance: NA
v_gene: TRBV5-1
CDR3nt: TGCGCCAGTCACCGGGACAGGGCTGTTAATGAGCAGTTCTTC
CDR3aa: CASHRDRAVNEQFF

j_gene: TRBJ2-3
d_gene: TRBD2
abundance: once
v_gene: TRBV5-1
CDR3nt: TGCGCCAGCAGCTTGATGACTAGCGGAGACCCTAGCACAGATACGCAGTATTTT
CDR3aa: CASSLMTSGDPSTDTQYF

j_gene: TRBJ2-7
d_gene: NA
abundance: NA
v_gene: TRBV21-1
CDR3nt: TGTGCCAGCAGCACCCGACCGAGCGGGCAGACCTACGAGCAGTACTTC
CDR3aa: CASSTRPSGQTYEQYF

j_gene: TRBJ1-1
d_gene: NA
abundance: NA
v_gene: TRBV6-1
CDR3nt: TGTGCCAGCAGTGAAGTCGGACGGCTGAACACTGAAGCTTTCTTT
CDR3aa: CASSEVGRLNTEAFF

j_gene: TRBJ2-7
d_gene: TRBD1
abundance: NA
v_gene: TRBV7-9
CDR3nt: TGTGCCAGCAGCTTAGCGGGACAGTACTACGAGCAGTACTTC
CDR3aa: CASSLAGQYYEQYF

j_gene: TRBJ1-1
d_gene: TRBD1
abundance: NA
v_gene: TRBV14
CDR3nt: TGTGCCAGCAGCCAAATGGGCAGGGGGTTGACTGAAGCTTTCTTT
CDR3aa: CASSQMGRGLTEAFF

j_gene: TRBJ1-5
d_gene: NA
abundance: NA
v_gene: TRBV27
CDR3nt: TGTGCCAGCAGGTCTCCGGGGCTAAATCAGCCCCAGCATTTT
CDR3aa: CASRSPGLNQPQHF

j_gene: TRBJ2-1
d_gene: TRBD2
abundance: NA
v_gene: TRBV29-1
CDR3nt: TGCAGCGCAAAAAAACCGGGACTAGAGGGGACTGAGCAGTTCTTC
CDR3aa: CSAKKPGLEGTEQFF

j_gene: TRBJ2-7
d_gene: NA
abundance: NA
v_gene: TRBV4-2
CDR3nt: TGTGCCAGCAGCCAAGAAATCAGATACGAGCAGTACTTC
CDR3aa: CASSQEIRYEQYF

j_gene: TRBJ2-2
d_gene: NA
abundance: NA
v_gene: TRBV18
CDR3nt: TGTGCCAGCTCACCATCTCGAACCGGGGAGCTGTTTTTT
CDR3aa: CASSPSRTGELFF

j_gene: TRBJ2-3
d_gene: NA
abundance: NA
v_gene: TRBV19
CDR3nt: TGTGCCAGTAGTACAACGGGAGCAGGCGCAGATACGCAGTATTTT
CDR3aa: CASSTTGAGADTQYF

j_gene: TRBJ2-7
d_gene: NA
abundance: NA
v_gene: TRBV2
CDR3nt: TGTGCCAGCAGTAAAGCCTCCTACGAGCAGTACTTC
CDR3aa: CASSKASYEQYF

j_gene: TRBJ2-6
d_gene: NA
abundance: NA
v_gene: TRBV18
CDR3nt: TGTGCCAGCTCACCGGGGGGTTCTGGGGCCAACGTCCTGACTTTC
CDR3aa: CASSPGGSGANVLTF

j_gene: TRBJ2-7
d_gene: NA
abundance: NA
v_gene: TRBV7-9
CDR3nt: TGTGCCAGCAGCTTAGGAGGGCTGTACGAGCAGTACTTC
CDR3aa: CASSLGGLYEQYF

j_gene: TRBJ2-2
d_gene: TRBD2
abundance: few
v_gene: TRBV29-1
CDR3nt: TGCAGCGTTGCTAGCGGGCCCGGGGAGCTGTTTTTT
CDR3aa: CSVASGPGELFF

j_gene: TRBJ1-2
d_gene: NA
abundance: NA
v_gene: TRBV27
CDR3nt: TGTGCCAGCATGGAACTGGGAGGGTCTAACTATGGCTACACCTTC
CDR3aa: CASMELGGSNYGYTF

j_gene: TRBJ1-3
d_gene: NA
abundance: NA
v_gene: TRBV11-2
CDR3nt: TGTGCCAGCAGCTTAGAAATAGGACTAATATATTTT
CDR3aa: CASSLEIGLIYF

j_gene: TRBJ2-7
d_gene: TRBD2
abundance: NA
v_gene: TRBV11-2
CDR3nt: TGTGCCAGCAGCGGTGGACTAGCGGGAGCTGGTGAGCAGTACTTC
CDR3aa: CASSGGLAGAGEQYF

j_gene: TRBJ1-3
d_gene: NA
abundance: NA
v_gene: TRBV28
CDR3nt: TGTGCCAGCAGTTCGCCGGCGGGCGACGCTGGAAACACCATATATTTT
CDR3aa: CASSSPAGDAGNTIYF

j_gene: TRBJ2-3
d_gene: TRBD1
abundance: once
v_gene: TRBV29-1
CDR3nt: TGCAGCGTTGCTTCAGGGACAGGGAACACAGATACGCAGTATTTT
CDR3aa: CSVASGTGNTDTQYF

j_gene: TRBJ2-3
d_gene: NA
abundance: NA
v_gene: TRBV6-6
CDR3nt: TGTGCCAACAGTTATGAGGGGGTGACAGATACGCAGTATTTT
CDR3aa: CANSYEGVTDTQYF

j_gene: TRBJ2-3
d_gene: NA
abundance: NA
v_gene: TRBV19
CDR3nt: TGTGCCAGTAGCCTGACCCCCGGAGGCACAGATACGCAGTATTTT
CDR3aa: CASSLTPGGTDTQYF

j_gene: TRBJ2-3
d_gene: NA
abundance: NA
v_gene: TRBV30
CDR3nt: TGTGCCTGGAGCGGGGTATTAACAGATACGCAGTATTTT
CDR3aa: CAWSGVLTDTQYF

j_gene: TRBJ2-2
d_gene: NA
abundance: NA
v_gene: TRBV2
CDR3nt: TGTGCCAGCAGTGGGGATTTCACCGGGGAGCTGTTTTTT
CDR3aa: CASSGDFTGELFF

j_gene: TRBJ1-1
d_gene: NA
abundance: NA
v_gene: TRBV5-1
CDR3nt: TGCGCCAGCAGCCTCCGTTTGAACACTGAAGCTTTCTTT
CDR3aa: CASSLRLNTEAFF

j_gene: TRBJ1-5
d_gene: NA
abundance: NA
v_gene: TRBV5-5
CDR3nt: TGTGCCAGCAGCCCTACAGGGAACCCTTTTGGGGAGCCCCAGCATTTT
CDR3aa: CASSPTGNPFGEPQHF

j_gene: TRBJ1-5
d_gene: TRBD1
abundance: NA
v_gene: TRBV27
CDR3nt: TGTGCCAGCAGCCCCCTGACAGGGAGCAATCAGCCCCAGCATTTT
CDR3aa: CASSPLTGSNQPQHF

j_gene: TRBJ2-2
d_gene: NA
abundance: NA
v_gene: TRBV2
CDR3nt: TGTGCCAGCAGCGGTGAGCTGTTTTTT
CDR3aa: CASSGELFF

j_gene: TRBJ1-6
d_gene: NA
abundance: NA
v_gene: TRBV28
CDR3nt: TGTGCCAGCAGTCCCGTTGGGAGCTCCTATAATTCACCCCTCCACTTT
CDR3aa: CASSPVGSSYNSPLHF